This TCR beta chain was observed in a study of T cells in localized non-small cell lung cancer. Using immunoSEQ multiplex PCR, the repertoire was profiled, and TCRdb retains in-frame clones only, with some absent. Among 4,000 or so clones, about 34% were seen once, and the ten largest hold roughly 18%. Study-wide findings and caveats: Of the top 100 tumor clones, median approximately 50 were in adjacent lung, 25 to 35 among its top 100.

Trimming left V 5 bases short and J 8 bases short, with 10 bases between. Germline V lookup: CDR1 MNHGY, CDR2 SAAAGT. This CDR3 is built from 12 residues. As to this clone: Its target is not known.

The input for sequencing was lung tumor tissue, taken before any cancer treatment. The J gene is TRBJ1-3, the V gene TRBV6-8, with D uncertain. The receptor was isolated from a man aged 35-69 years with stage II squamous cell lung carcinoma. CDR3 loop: CASSDLVYTIYF. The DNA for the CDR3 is TGTGCCAGCAGTGACTTGGTATACACCATATATTTT.